The 15 T cell receptor beta chains below come from one sample, sequenced in a study of T cells in Graves' hyperthyroidism and ophthalmopathy. Amplification of TCR beta CDR3 regions used RNA as the template. An initial round of RT-PCR targeting the TCR CDR3 relied on the HTBI primer set. Each CDR3 protein is one row after TCRdb ran MiXCR on the multiplex PCR reads. Of hundreds of thousands of distinct CDR3 sequences in the sample, under 60% were seen once. Material for sequencing was peripheral blood or thyroid tissue (not recorded which). These receptors were obtained from a woman in her late teens or twenties with Graves' hyperthyroidism.

This chain joins TRBV2 and TRBJ1-6; TRBD1 matches 9 bases. Germline V gene data show CDR1 as SNHLY and CDR2 as FYNNEI. V dropped 11 bases and J dropped 7; count of bases not matched to a gene: 6. This CDR3 contains 13 residues. CDR3 DNA sequence: TGTGCCTGCACCGGGACAGGGAATTCACCCCTCCACTTT. Protein: CACTGTGNSPLHF.

For this clonotype: It may be a read error: a sequence one base away is much more abundant. The chain is built from TRBV7-6 and TRBJ1-6; no clear D. Germline loops: CDR1 SGHVS, CDR2 FNYEAQ. CDR3 length: 15 amino acids. Here the CDR3 DNA reads TGTGCCAGCAGCTCAATGACCGACGTTAATTCACCCCCCCACTTT. This translates into CASSSMTDVNSPPHF. Full variable domain (remainder filled in from reference TRBV7-6 and TRBJ1-6): GAGVSQSPRYKVTKRGQDVALRCDPISGHVSLYWYRQALGQGPEFLTYFNYEAQQDKSGLPNDRFSAERPEGSISTLTIQRTEQRDSAMYRCASSSMTDVNSPPHFGNGTRLTVT.

In its sample, this clonotype was seen once. The V and J genes are TRBV15 and TRBJ1-4; TRBD1 matches at 7 bases. This CDR3 region has 11 residues. V was pared by 7 bases and J by 8 bases, with 1 base of the junction left unmatched. CDR1 is LNHNV and CDR2 is YYDKDF in the germline V gene (reference sequence). DNA for the CDR3: TGTGCCACCACGACAGGGGAAAAACTGTTTTTT. Translated: CATTTGEKLFF.

This clonotype was seen only a few times. The chain combines TRBV14 with TRBJ2-5; 7 bases are shared with TRBD2. This CDR3 is built from 17 residues. CDR1 SGHDN and CDR2 FVKESK come from the germline V gene. J gave up 0 bases and V 3 bases, and 10 bases lay outside the gene matches. CDR3 residues: CASSQTRLAGYQETQYF. The CDR3 bases are TGTGCCAGCAGCCAGACTCGTTTAGCGGGCTACCAAGAGACCCAGTACTTC.

The table lists this clonotype with many counts. The chain employs TRBV29-1 and TRBJ1-5; D remains unclear. Deletions cut 3 bases from V and 0 bases from J, with 6 bases between. The CDR3 contains 13 residues. CDR1 is SQVTM and CDR2 is ANQGSEA in the germline V gene. The CDR3 region is CSVDAGSNQPQHF. In nucleotides, the CDR3 is TGCAGCGTTGACGCGGGTAGCAATCAGCCCCAGCATTTT.

In regard to this clonotype: A much larger clone is a single base away; this may be a read error. The rearrangement links TRBV29-1 to TRBJ2-2; D possibly corresponds to TRBD2 (7 bases). The length of the CDR3 is 13 residues. Germline CDR1 and CDR2: SQVTM and ANQGSEA. The CDR3 DNA is TGCAGCGTCCAATCAGGGGCGGCGGGGGAGCTGCTTTTT. The encoded protein is CSVQSGAAGELLF.

In regard to this clonotype: The junction shows a germline mismatch at one end, possibly a read error. This chain links TRBV29-1 with TRBJ2-1, with 9 bases lining up with TRBD1. The CDR3 covers 12 residues. Germline V gene data show CDR1 as SQVTM and CDR2 as ANQGSEA. The CDR3 DNA reads as TGCAGCGCTAGACAGGGGGGGAATGAGCAGTTCTTT. It translates to CSARQGGNEQFF.

As concerns this clonotype: A junction end diverges from the germline sequence, so it may reflect a read error. The CDR3 nucleotides are TGCGCCAGCAGCCAAGGACATCTTAGCAATCAGCCCCAGCATTTT. The encoded protein is CASSQGHLSNQPQHF. V is TRBV7-2 and J is TRBJ1-5; perhaps TRBD1 as D (5 bases). The CDR3 extends over 15 amino acids. Germline V gene lookup returns CDR1 SGHTA and CDR2 FQGNSA.

This chain connects TRBV7-7 to TRBJ2-3, with TRBD2 as a possible D gene (5 bases). Germline V lookup: CDR1 SSHAT, CDR2 FNYEAQ (reference sequence). The CDR3 extends over 15 amino acids. Trimming removed 6 bases from V and 7 bases from J, with 20 bases in between. DNA of the CDR3: TGTGCCAGCAGTTCACTAGAAGGACCGGCTCATACGCAGTATTTT. As protein: CASSSLEGPAHTQYF.

The CDR3 spells CASSWTSSGGEQYF. The CDR3 DNA sequence: TGTGCCAGCAGCTGGACCTCCTCCGGCGGCGAGCAGTACTTC. The chain employs TRBV7-6 and TRBJ2-7, with D unclear. Trimming took 4 bases from V and 6 from J, leaving 16 bases between them. This CDR3 contains 14 residues. Germline V gene lookup returns CDR1 SGHVS and CDR2 FNYEAQ.

J is TRBJ1-4 and V is TRBV29-1; D is unclear. V lost 6 bases to trimming and J lost 6 bases, with 14 bases between them. CDR1 is SQVTM, CDR2 ANQGSEA, per germline. This CDR3 is built from 13 residues. The CDR3 protein is CSVQRGDDEKLFF. CDR3 nucleotide sequence: TGCAGCGTCCAACGGGGTGACGATGAAAAACTGTTTTTT.

As to this clonotype: Germline is not matched at one junction end, which may reflect a read error. The chain uses TRBV10-3 and TRBJ1-5; D gene unclear. Germline lookup yields CDR1 ENHRY and CDR2 SYGVKD. CDR3 length equals 16 residues. CDR3 sequence reads: CASSAPRRSGNQPQHF. In DNA form, the CDR3 reads TGTGCCAGCAGTGCTCCGAGGCGGTCGGGCAATCAGCCCCAGCATTTT.

The chain uses TRBV7-6 and TRBJ2-2; D is uncertain. CDR3 length equals 14 residues. Trimming cost V 5 bases and J 5 bases, with 12 bases left between them. Germline V lookup: CDR1 SGHVS, CDR2 FNYEAQ. The CDR3 DNA sequence: TGTGCCAGCAGCCGACTTAGTGGGACCGGGGAGCTGTTTTTT. It translates to CASSRLSGTGELFF. The full variable domain, with the rest looked up from reference TRBV7-6 and TRBJ2-2, is GAGVSQSPRYKVTKRGQDVALRCDPISGHVSLYWYRQALGQGPEFLTYFNYEAQQDKSGLPNDRFSAERPEGSISTLTIQRTEQRDSAMYRCASSRLSGTGELFFGEGSRLTVL.

A word on this clonotype: A read error is possible here, since a much larger clone lies one base away. The chain carries TRBV29-1 and TRBJ1-1, with a possible D match to TRBD1 (5 bases). Germline CDR1 and CDR2: SQVTM and ANQGSEA. The CDR3 length is 11 residues. Trimming left V 7 bases short and J 6 bases short, with 12 bases between. This chain's CDR3 is CSGHGGSEAFF. CDR3 in DNA: TGCAGCGGTCATGGGGGGTCTGAAGCTTTCTTT.

The chain is built from TRBV20-1 and TRBJ1-2; a possible D gene is TRBD1 (5 bases). The germline V and J ends were trimmed by 6 bases and 3 bases, with 17 bases remaining between them. The CDR3 sequence is 14 residues long. Per the germline V gene, CDR1 is DFQATT and CDR2 is SNEGSKA (reference sequence). CDR3: CSASPIQEYYGYTF. In nucleotides, the CDR3 is TGCAGTGCCTCTCCCATACAGGAATACTATGGCTACACCTTC.